What follows describes a single TCR beta chain. As yet, its antigen is unknown. The data are from a study of T cells in narcolepsy. Overall study: Healthy controls were enrolled alongside patients with narcolepsy type 1 or type 2.

Sequencing used immunoSEQ multiplex PCR; TCRdb keeps in-frame clones, though not all of them. This table holds about 27,000 clones, 75% to 80% found once. The CDR3 length is 15 residues. V lost 1 base, J lost 0 bases, and 10 bases lay in between. CDR1 is SGHAT, CDR2 FQDESV, per germline (reference sequence). Overall study findings and caveats: Autoreactive HCRT-specific and TRIB2-specific clonotypes were marked in same-patient CSF-versus-blood CD4+ comparisons. Autoreactive clonotypes reportedly recurred in blood of same and different patients, not controls. In some patient and control memory CD4+ samples, autoreactive clones were absent.

Sequenced material: CD45RA- memory CD4+ T cells from PBMCs. This TCR derives from a human donor with narcolepsy. The chain is built from TRBV11-1 and TRBJ2-7; D tentatively fits TRBD1 or TRBD2 (5 bases each). The CDR3: CASSLEGRSSYEQYF. In DNA form, the CDR3 reads TGTGCCAGCAGCTTAGAGGGACGAAGCTCCTACGAGCAGTACTTC.